The 26 T cell receptor beta chains reported below all come from one sample, sequenced in a study of regulatory T cells in long-lasting Graves disease. Relying on iRepertoire HTBI primers and Arm-PCR of CDR3 regions, the team built TCR beta libraries. TCRdb reprocessed the multiplex PCR reads with MiXCR, giving one entry per CDR3 protein. The sample lists some 330,000 distinct CDR3 sequences; roughly 25% were seen once. Noted time point: persistent/refractory GD, antithyroid drugs over 5 years with positive TRAb. The TCR library used RNA extracted from PBMCs. The sample in question was peripheral blood mononuclear cells (PBMCs), obtained when the disease was refractory, from a patient treated with antithyroid drugs. The receptors were sampled from a middle-aged woman with Graves disease.

This chain joins TRBV5-5 and TRBJ2-7, with a weak D call TRBD1 (6 bases). This CDR3 is 13 amino acids long. V lost 7 bases, J lost 0 bases, and 11 bases lay in between. Germline V gene data show CDR1 as SGHKS and CDR2 as YYEKEE (reference sequence). This CDR3 is CASQGFSSYEQYF. Here the CDR3 DNA reads TGTGCCAGCCAGGGGTTTAGCTCCTACGAGCAGTACTTC. Looking up the rest from reference TRBV5-5 and TRBJ2-7 gives the full variable domain: DAGVTQSPTHLIKTRGQQVTLRCSPISGHKSVSWYQQVLGQGPQFIFQYYEKEERGRGNFPDRFSARQFPNYSSELNVNALLLGDSALYLCASQGFSSYEQYFGPGTRLTVT.

This clonotype was observed a handful of times. The gene calls are TRBV29-1 and TRBJ2-7; 8 bases map to TRBD1. Germline V gives CDR1 SQVTM, CDR2 ANQGSEA. The V and J ends lost 6 bases and 1 base, in that order; junction bases with no gene match: 5. The CDR3 has 13 amino acids. The DNA for the CDR3 is TGCAGCGTACGGGACAGGCTGTCCTACGAGCAGTACTTC. This gives the protein CSVRDRLSYEQYF.

The chain carries TRBV11-2 and TRBJ2-2, with no clear D. Germline CDR1 SGHAT, CDR2 FQNNGV. The CDR3 runs 17 residues. The ends were cut back, 4 bases at V and 2 bases at J, with 17 bases in the middle. In DNA, the CDR3 is TGTGCCAGCAGCTCTACTGGCATCAGGAGAAACACCGGGGAGCTGTTTTTT. It is translated as CASSSTGIRRNTGELFF.

The sample holds many counts of this clonotype. The chain has TRBV13 and TRBJ2-5; no definite D call. CDR3 size: 13 residues. Looked up from germline, CDR1 is PRHDT and CDR2 is FYEKMQ (reference sequence). V was trimmed by 3 bases and J by 4 bases, leaving 9 bases between them. The chain's CDR3 is CASSFMVGETQYF. DNA of the CDR3: TGTGCCAGCAGCTTCATGGTGGGAGAGACCCAGTACTTC.

The CDR3 nucleotides read TGTGCCATCACCGAGCGGATCTCCTACAATGAGCAGTTCTTC. Its protein product is CAITERISYNEQFF. The chain uses TRBV10-3 and TRBJ2-1; D may be TRBD2 (5 bases). Per the germline V gene, CDR1 is ENHRY and CDR2 is SYGVKD. The CDR3 has 14 amino acids. V was trimmed by 7 bases and J by 0 bases, leaving 10 bases between them.

This chain uses TRBV28 with TRBJ1-5, with no clear D. V lost 1 base and J 4 bases, leaving 11 bases between the germline ends. The CDR3 has 15 residues. Germline values: CDR1 MDHEN, CDR2 SYDVKM. CDR3 loop: CASSLFQQSNQPQHF. The CDR3, as DNA: TGTGCCAGCAGTTTATTCCAACAAAGTAATCAGCCCCAGCATTTT.

This clonotype showed up just once. The gene calls are TRBV2 and TRBJ1-2; 9 bases line up with TRBD1. Unmatched junction bases numbered 8, after V lost 6 bases and J lost 6 bases. Looked up from germline, CDR1 is SNHLY and CDR2 is FYNNEI. CDR3 size: 14 residues. CDR3 region: CASSKDRGVHGYTF. The CDR3 DNA is TGTGCCAGCAGCAAAGACAGGGGGGTTCATGGCTACACCTTC. Looking up the rest from reference TRBV2 and TRBJ1-2 gives the full variable domain: EPEVTQTPSHQVTQMGQEVILRCVPISNHLYFYWYRQILGQKVEFLVSFYNNEISEKSEIFDDQFSVERPDGSNFTLKIRSTKLEDSAMYFCASSKDRGVHGYTFGSGTRLTVV.

The chain recombines TRBV28 with TRBJ2-5; D possibly corresponds to TRBD2 (6 bases). Per germline, CDR1 MDHEN and CDR2 SYDVKM. CDR3 length: 15 residues. V was shortened by 7 bases and J by 5 bases, with 20 bases between the two germline ends. The CDR3 DNA reads as TGTGCCAGCATCCCCGGGGACTTAGGCCCGGAGACCCAGTACTTC. Protein sequence: CASIPGDLGPETQYF. Combining the CDR3 with reference TRBV28 and TRBJ2-5 gives the whole variable domain DVKVTQSSRYLVKRTGEKVFLECVQDMDHENMFWYRQDPGLGLRLIYFSYDVKMKEKGDIPEGYSVSREKKERFSLILESASTNQTSMYLCASIPGDLGPETQYFGPGTRLLVL.

This clonotype appeared many times. The chain carries TRBV6-1 and TRBJ2-5; no definite D call. CDR3 length: 14 amino acids. The germline gives CDR1 MNHNS, CDR2 SASEGT. Trimming shortened V by 10 bases and J by 0 bases, and 15 bases separated the two germline ends. CDR3 in amino acids: CATTDVGNQETQYF. The CDR3 DNA sequence: TGTGCCACCACGGACGTGGGGAACCAAGAGACCCAGTACTTC.

The V and J genes are TRBV5-6 and TRBJ1-2, with a weak D call TRBD1 (5 bases). The CDR3 sequence is 17 residues long. V lost 2 bases and J 2 bases, leaving 19 bases between the germline ends. Germline CDR1 reads SGHDT; CDR2 reads YYEEEE. The DNA for the CDR3 is TGTGCCAGCAGCTTACTCGGGGACTCCTCTAGCAACTATGGCTACACCTTC. The encoded protein is CASSLLGDSSSNYGYTF.

The rearrangement uses TRBV9 and TRBJ1-4, with D tentatively TRBD1 (5 bases). The ends were cut back, 3 bases at V and 0 bases at J, with 15 bases in the middle. CDR1 is SGDLS, CDR2 YYNGEE, per germline. CDR3 length: 17 amino acids. The CDR3 sequence is CASSGGSGPTTNEKLFF. The CDR3 region has the DNA TGTGCCAGCAGCGGGGGCTCCGGGCCCACAACTAATGAAAAACTGTTTTTT.

The chain has TRBV5-1 and TRBJ1-1; no clear D gene. Per germline, CDR1 SGHRS and CDR2 YFSETQ. V dropped 1 base and J dropped 8 bases, with 12 bases sitting between them. The CDR3 contains 13 residues. This chain's CDR3 is CASSLTVLGEAFF. The CDR3 nucleotides read TGCGCCAGCAGCTTGACAGTTCTTGGGGAAGCTTTCTTT.

In its sample, this clonotype was seen many times. V is TRBV29-1 and J is TRBJ2-5, with a possible D match to TRBD1 (6 bases). The CDR3 covers 13 residues. CDR1 is SQVTM and CDR2 is ANQGSEA in the germline V gene. V was shortened by 0 bases and J by 5 bases, with 10 bases between the two germline ends. For the CDR3, the DNA is TGCAGCGTTGAAGATCTGAGGGGGGAGACCCAGTACTTC. Amino acid sequence: CSVEDLRGETQYF.

The V gene is TRBV20-1, the J gene TRBJ2-7, with 8 bases matching TRBD2. The CDR3 contains 15 residues. The V segment lost 3 bases and the J segment 0 bases; nucleotides outside the gene matches: 7. CDR1 and CDR2 (germline): DFQATT, SNEGSKA (reference sequence). The chain's CDR3 is CSASGGSGTSYEQYF. The DNA for the CDR3 is TGCAGTGCTAGTGGGGGTAGCGGGACCTCCTACGAGCAGTACTTC.

This sequence joins TRBV20-1 and TRBJ2-7; 7 bases are a match to TRBD2. V trimming: 3 bases; J trimming: 2 bases; junction bases outside the gene matches: 7. CDR3 size: 14 residues. The germline CDR1 and CDR2 sequences are DFQATT and SNEGSKA (reference sequence). The CDR3 DNA sequence: TGCAGTGCTAGCCAGCTCGGGACTACCTACGAGCAGTACTTC. It yields the protein CSASQLGTTYEQYF.

This clonotype was seen just once. One end of the junction does not line up with germline, which may come from a read error. The chain joins TRBV7-2 to TRBJ2-3; D may be TRBD2 (5 bases). The CDR3 contains 15 residues. The germline V gene encodes CDR1 SGHTA and CDR2 FQGNSA. CDR3 sequence (DNA): TGTGCCAGCAGCTTACAGCAGCCTAGCACAGATGCGCAGTATTTT. It specifies CASSLQQPSTDAQYF.

This clonotype was found many times. V is TRBV11-2 and J is TRBJ2-5; D gene uncertain. The V end was cut by 0 bases, the J end by 2 bases, with 10 bases between. The CDR3 totals 15 residues. Germline loops: CDR1 SGHAT, CDR2 FQNNGV. The CDR3 DNA sequence: TGTGCCAGCAGCTTAGATTTCGGACGGCAAGAGACCCAGTACTTC. Translation gives CASSLDFGRQETQYF.

In this sample, this clonotype turned up many times. The J gene is TRBJ2-5, the V gene TRBV7-3, with 9 bases lining up with TRBD1. Germline-derived CDR1 and CDR2 are SGHTA and FQGTGA. The CDR3 has 16 amino acids. V dropped 5 bases and J dropped 4; count of bases not matched to a gene: 11. Here the CDR3 DNA reads TGTGCCAGCAGCCCCAGAGGGGGACAGGGTCGAGAGACCCAGTACTTC. It translates to CASSPRGGQGRETQYF.

The sample holds a few counts of this clonotype. This chain joins TRBV20-1 and TRBJ2-4, with 14 bases matching TRBD2. The CDR3 covers 17 residues. Germline CDR1 DFQATT, CDR2 SNEGSKA (reference sequence). V shed 4 bases, J shed 3 bases, and the junction held 8 bases outside the gene matches. The CDR3 DNA sequence: TGCAGTGCTACGGGACTAGCGGGAGAGTTTTTCAAAAACATTCAGTACTTC. Its translation is CSATGLAGEFFKNIQYF.

V usage is TRBV27 and J usage is TRBJ2-7; D ambiguous. Trimming stripped 4 bases from V and 7 bases from J, with 20 bases between. This CDR3 region has 15 residues. The V gene's germline CDR1 is MNHEY and CDR2 SMNVEV (reference sequence). The CDR3 nucleotides read TGTGCCAGCAGTTCCCCGGTACCTGGCCGTTATGAGCAGTACTTC. Translated, it gives CASSSPVPGRYEQYF.

The sample holds a few counts of this clonotype. The chain is built from TRBV11-2 and TRBJ2-7; D gene uncertain. The CDR3 is made up of 15 amino acids. With 0 bases removed from V and 0 bases from J, the gap between germline ends came to 9 bases. Germline loops: CDR1 SGHAT, CDR2 FQNNGV. The CDR3 nucleotides are TGTGCCAGCAGCTTAGACACGGCCCCCTCCTACGAGCAGTACTTC. Translated: CASSLDTAPSYEQYF.

This clonotype was observed at least ten times. The chain couples TRBV2 to TRBJ2-2, with a tentative D call TRBD1 (6 bases). The CDR3 sequence is 18 residues long. The germline V gene has CDR1 SNHLY and CDR2 FYNNEI. Between the trimmed V and J ends, which lost 3 bases and 3 bases, there was a span of 20 bases. Written as DNA, the CDR3 is TGTGCCAGCAGTGATCCTACAGAAGGGTACAGGGACACCGGGGAGCTGTTTTTT. Translating gives CASSDPTEGYRDTGELFF.

Turning to this clonotype: With a much larger clone just one base away, this may be a read error. V gene TRBV27 combines with J gene TRBJ1-1; maybe TRBD1 (5 bases). CDR3 length equals 15 residues. Germline V CDR1 and CDR2: MNHEY, SMNVEV (reference sequence). CDR3 protein: CAGSPRWGVDTEAFF. The CDR3 DNA is TGTGCCGGCAGTCCCAGGTGGGGGGTTGACACTGAAGCTTTCTTT.

This clonotype was seen at least ten times. J is TRBJ2-7 and V is TRBV27, with 7 bases aligning to TRBD1. This CDR3 region has 15 residues. V lost 5 bases to trimming and J lost 4 bases; unmatched junction nucleotides: 11. Germline CDR1 reads MNHEY; CDR2 reads SMNVEV (reference sequence). The CDR3, as DNA: TGTGCCAGCAGTCCTATCGACAGGGAATCGTACGAGCAGTACTTC. Residues: CASSPIDRESYEQYF.

In this sample, this clonotype turned up a few times. V and J are TRBV20-1 and TRBJ2-7, with a tentative D call TRBD1 (5 bases). In germline, CDR1 is DFQATT, CDR2 SNEGSKA (reference sequence). The CDR3 loop spans 16 amino acids. Trimming cost V 0 bases and J 0 bases, with 15 bases left between them. The CDR3 DNA sequence: TGCAGTGCTAGAGATCTGATCGGACAATACTCCTACGAGCAGTACTTC. Amino acid sequence: CSARDLIGQYSYEQYF.

This clonotype was seen a handful of times. The V and J genes are TRBV7-3 and TRBJ1-2; no definite D call. Trimming cost V 2 bases and J 4 bases, with 14 bases left between them. This CDR3 has 15 amino acids. CDR1 is SGHTA and CDR2 is FQGTGA in the germline V gene. Here the CDR3 reads CASSLYGSAVYGYTF. CDR3 DNA sequence: TGTGCCAGCAGCTTATACGGCAGCGCAGTCTATGGCTACACCTTC.